The 21 T cell receptor beta chains listed next were all sequenced from one sample in a study of blood T cell repertoires in COVID-19. The data were produced by immunoSEQ multiplex PCR, yet TCRdb's version contains in-frame clones alone and is incomplete. The sample carries about 200,000 clones, around 90% recorded once. What was sequenced was PBMCs or T cells enriched from blood (not recorded which). The source of these receptors is a woman aged 30 to 39 who had recovered from COVID-19.

Written as DNA, the CDR3 is TGCGCCAGCAGCGAGACCCTAGCGGGGGGGCTCAATGAGCAGTTCTTC. This codes for CASSETLAGGLNEQFF. V gene TRBV5-1 combines with J gene TRBJ2-1, with TRBD2 identical over 12 bases. J lost 6 bases, V lost 4 bases, and 8 bases had no gene match. There are 16 residues in the CDR3. Germline V lookup: CDR1 SGHRS, CDR2 YFSETQ.

The chain has TRBV11-2 and TRBJ2-1; 8 nucleotides align to TRBD2. Trimming cost V 3 bases and J 8 bases; bases outside gene matches: 6. The CDR3 is 14 residues long. Germline V lookup: CDR1 SGHAT, CDR2 FQNNGV. This CDR3 reads CASSFGLASDEQFF. In nucleotides, the CDR3 is TGTGCCAGCAGCTTTGGACTAGCCAGCGATGAGCAGTTCTTC.

This clone was detected a few times. V gene TRBV5-1 combines with J gene TRBJ2-1, with a possible D match to TRBD2 (5 bases). CDR1 and CDR2 (germline): SGHRS, YFSETQ. CDR3 size: 14 residues. V gave up 4 bases and J gave up 9 bases, with 17 bases separating them. The CDR3 nucleotides read TGCGCCAGCAGCCCCCGAGCGGAGTTGAGTGAGCAGTTCTTC. Its protein product is CASSPRAELSEQFF.

This chain links TRBV19 with TRBJ2-7, with 8 bases aligning to TRBD1. V gave up 5 bases and J gave up 2 bases; unmatched junction bases: 8. This CDR3 contains 15 residues. Germline values: CDR1 LNHDA, CDR2 SQIVND (reference sequence). The CDR3 bases are TGTGCCAGTAGTCCCGGGACAGGTTTTCCCTACGAGCAGTACTTC. This codes for CASSPGTGFPYEQYF.

This rearrangement joins TRBV3-1 (or the pseudogene TRBV3-2) to TRBJ1-3, with a possible D match to TRBD1 (5 bases). Germline V lookup: CDR1 LGHDT, CDR2 YNNKEL (reference sequence). Deletions cut 3 bases from V and 6 bases from J, with 18 bases between. This CDR3 is 16 amino acids long. The CDR3 nucleotides are TGTGCCAGCAGCCATGCCAGTGCAGGGTGGGAAAACACCATATATTTT. Its translation is CASSHASAGWENTIYF.

This chain connects TRBV29-1 to TRBJ1-5, with D tentatively TRBD1 (5 bases). The CDR3 runs 13 residues. Trimming left V 4 bases short and J 3 bases short, with 10 bases between. Germline loops: CDR1 SQVTM, CDR2 ANQGSEA. The CDR3 here is CSVGQSPNQPQHF. Here the CDR3 DNA reads TGCAGCGTTGGACAGAGCCCCAATCAGCCCCAGCATTTT.

The rearrangement uses TRBV5-1 and TRBJ2-1; 11 bases match TRBD2. The CDR3 covers 19 residues. CDR1 is SGHRS, CDR2 YFSETQ, per germline. V trimming: 3 bases; J trimming: 6 bases; junction bases outside the gene matches: 17. The CDR3: CASSSLAGGGRGRGNEQFF. CDR3 in DNA: TGCGCCAGCAGCTCCCTAGCGGGAGGTGGTAGGGGACGGGGCAATGAGCAGTTCTTC.

V is TRBV7-3 and J is TRBJ1-2; 9 bases line up with TRBD1. This CDR3 has 14 residues. J was trimmed by 2 bases and V by 6 bases; bases with no gene match: 4. Germline V gene lookup returns CDR1 SGHTA and CDR2 FQGTGA. DNA of the CDR3: TGTGCCAGCAGTGGGACAGGGAGGAACTATGGCTACACCTTC. Its protein product is CASSGTGRNYGYTF. Full variable domain (rest looked up from reference TRBV7-3 and TRBJ1-2): GAGVSQTPSNKVTEKGKYVELRCDPISGHTALYWYRQSLGQGPEFLIYFQGTGAADDSGLPNDRFFAVRPEGSVSTLKIQRTERGDSAVYLCASSGTGRNYGYTFGSGTRLTVV.

The rearrangement joins TRBV27 to TRBJ2-1; 10 nucleotides match TRBD1. Germline CDR1 and CDR2: MNHEY and SMNVEV (reference sequence). The V and J ends lost 11 bases and 3 bases, in that order; junction bases with no gene match: 19. CDR3 size: 18 residues. CDR3 residues: CASRGTGELAGVYNEQFF. CDR3 DNA: TGTGCCTCACGCGGGACAGGGGAGCTAGCGGGTGTCTACAATGAGCAGTTCTTC.

The chain has TRBV30 and TRBJ1-3; perhaps TRBD1 as D (5 bases). CDR1 is GTSNPN and CDR2 is SVGIG in the germline V gene (reference sequence). Trimming removed 3 bases at V and 2 bases at J, with 11 bases between. CDR3 length: 14 residues. The CDR3 bases are TGTGCCTGGAGCCCTGGGGGGGCTGGAAACACCATATATTTT. Its translation: CAWSPGGAGNTIYF.

This clone was observed once. V usage is TRBV12-5 and J usage is TRBJ2-1; 10 positions match TRBD2. Germline CDR1 is LGHNT and CDR2 is FRNRAP. The CDR3 is 20 residues long. Germline trimming cut 0 bases from V and 5 bases from J; bases unmatched to any gene: 16. The CDR3 DNA is TGTGCTAGTGGTTTGGTACGCCCCATCCTAGCGGGAGAAAGGCACAATGAGCAGTTCTTC. This sequence encodes CASGLVRPILAGERHNEQFF.

V usage is TRBV4-2 and J usage is TRBJ1-1, with TRBD1 matching over 9 bases. Unmatched junction bases numbered 3, after V lost 4 bases and J lost 12 bases. The CDR3 length is 11 residues. The germline V gene has CDR1 LGHNA and CDR2 YNFKEQ. The CDR3 here is CASSLGQGPFF. The CDR3, as DNA: TGTGCCAGCAGCCTCGGACAGGGGCCTTTCTTT.

The V and J genes are TRBV6-2 or TRBV6-3 and TRBJ2-7, with 7 bases that match TRBD1. V was pared by 4 bases and J by 3 bases, with 15 bases of the junction left unmatched. CDR1 is MNHEY and CDR2 is SVGEGT in the germline V gene. The CDR3 runs to 17 residues. CDR3: CASSSTGQVIILYEQYF. The CDR3 bases are TGTGCCAGCAGTTCGACAGGACAGGTAATAATCCTCTACGAGCAGTACTTC.

The rearrangement joins TRBV6-2 or TRBV6-3 to TRBJ2-1; 7 bases are shared with TRBD2. The V gene end was trimmed by 5 bases and the J gene end by 6 bases; junction bases not matched to a gene: 13. Germline V CDR1 and CDR2: MNHEY, SVGEGT. The CDR3 extends over 16 amino acids. CDR3 sequence (DNA): TGTGCCAGCAGTATGACCAGGGAGGGGCTGATCAATGAGCAGTTCTTC. This encodes CASSMTREGLINEQFF.

The chain joins TRBV18 to TRBJ1-2; D possibly corresponds to TRBD1 (5 bases). V dropped 3 bases and J dropped 8 bases, with 13 bases sitting between them. The CDR3 covers 13 residues. Germline-derived CDR1 and CDR2 are KGHSH and LQKENI. The CDR3 protein is CASSPGQTEGYTF. The CDR3 DNA follows: TGTGCCAGCTCACCTGGGCAGACAGAGGGCTACACCTTC.

The chain uses TRBV19 and TRBJ1-5; 10 nucleotides agree with TRBD1. Germline trimming cut 4 bases from V and 2 bases from J; bases unmatched to any gene: 8. Germline CDR1 and CDR2: LNHDA and SQIVND (reference sequence). This CDR3 has 17 residues. The CDR3 DNA is TGTGCCAGTAGTAGCGGGACAGGGGTTGATGGCAATCAGCCCCAGCATTTT. This codes for CASSSGTGVDGNQPQHF.

This chain links TRBV7-9 with TRBJ1-6; 8 nucleotides line up with TRBD1. This CDR3 is built from 15 residues. Trimming cost V 0 bases and J 14 bases; bases outside gene matches: 9. In germline, CDR1 is SEHNR, CDR2 FQNEAQ (reference sequence). In DNA form, the CDR3 reads TGTGCCAGCAGCTTAGCGGACAGGGAGATTCTATCCCTCCACTTT. Translating gives CASSLADREILSLHF.

This clone was counted a single time. CDR3 in DNA: TGTGCCAGCAGTACTAGCCCTCGGAGTGAGCAGTTCTTC. This encodes CASSTSPRSEQFF. The chain couples TRBV6-5 to TRBJ2-1; weak D call: TRBD2 (6 bases). V dropped 5 bases and J dropped 9 bases, with 14 bases sitting between them. The CDR3 is made up of 13 amino acids. The germline V gene has CDR1 MNHEY and CDR2 SVGAGI.

This sequence joins TRBV12-5 and TRBJ2-2, with 8 bases lining up with TRBD2. CDR1 is LGHNT, CDR2 FRNRAP, per germline. This CDR3 comprises 17 residues. V was clipped by 5 bases and J by 6 bases; unmatched bases: 14. The CDR3, as DNA: TGTGCTAGTGGTCGCTTCAGCGGGGGCCCTCTCGCCGGGGAGCTGTTTTTT. Encoded protein: CASGRFSGGPLAGELFF.

V usage is TRBV19 and J usage is TRBJ2-6; 9 bases fit TRBD1. V dropped 1 base and J dropped 0; count of bases not matched to a gene: 1. The CDR3 is made up of 17 amino acids. In germline, CDR1 is LNHDA, CDR2 SQIVND (reference sequence). CDR3 in amino acids: CASSIAGQGSGANVLTF. The CDR3 DNA reads as TGTGCCAGTAGTATAGCGGGACAGGGCTCTGGGGCCAACGTCCTGACTTTC.

The V and J genes are TRBV5-1 and TRBJ2-5, with TRBD2 matching 8 bases. Germline CDR1 reads SGHRS; CDR2 reads YFSETQ. Losses at the gene ends were 4 bases for V and 2 bases for J; bases not matched to a gene: 7. CDR3 size: 15 residues. CDR3 amino acids: CASSPDLAGQETQYF. The CDR3 DNA sequence: TGCGCCAGCAGCCCCGACCTAGCGGGTCAAGAGACCCAGTACTTC.